The clone carrying this T cell receptor (beta chain) was seen only a few times. What it recognizes is unknown. This sample is drawn from a study of identical twins. Study outcomes and limitations: Abundant beta clonotypes from cord blood had fewer insertions, unlike memory repertoires, which showed none.

The J segment lost 0 bases and the V segment lost 5 bases, leaving 2 bases of the junction unmatched. The CDR3 sequence is 15 residues long. CDR1 and CDR2 (germline): MNHNS, SASEGT. Using its own MiXCR run on the 5' RACE reads, TCRdb lists one record per CDR3 protein. The sample consists of hundreds of thousands of distinct CDR3 sequences, 8% to 9% of them appearing once. The same data also went into a second study, on yellow fever vaccine responses in identical twins. That report adds: Twins' vaccine T cell responses were reported to seem partly convergent and partly personalized.

The TCR was taken from a woman aged 18-35 years in good health. What was sequenced was PBMCs. The chain joins TRBV6-1 to TRBJ2-2, with 8 bases that match TRBD2. The CDR3 DNA sequence: TGTGCCAGCAGTCTAGCGGGCCCGAACACCGGGGAGCTGTTTTTT. Translation gives CASSLAGPNTGELFF.